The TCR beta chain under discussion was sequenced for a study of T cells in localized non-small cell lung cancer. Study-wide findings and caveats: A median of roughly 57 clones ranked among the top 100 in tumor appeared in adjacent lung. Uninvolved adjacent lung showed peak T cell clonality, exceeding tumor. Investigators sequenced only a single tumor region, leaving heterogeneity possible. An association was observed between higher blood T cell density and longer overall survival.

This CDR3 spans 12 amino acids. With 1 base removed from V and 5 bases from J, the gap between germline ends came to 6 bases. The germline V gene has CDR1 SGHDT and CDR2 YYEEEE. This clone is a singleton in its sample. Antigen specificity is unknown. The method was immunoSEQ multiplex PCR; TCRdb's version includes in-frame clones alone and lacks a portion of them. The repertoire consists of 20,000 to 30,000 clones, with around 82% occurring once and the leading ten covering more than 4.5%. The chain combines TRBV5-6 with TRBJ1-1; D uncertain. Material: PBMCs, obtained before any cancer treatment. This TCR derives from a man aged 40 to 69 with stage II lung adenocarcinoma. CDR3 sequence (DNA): TGTGCCAGCAGCTTGTCACCGACTGAAGCTTTCTTT. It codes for CASSLSPTEAFF.